One sample yielded the 11 T cell receptor beta chains listed below, sequenced in a study of Ad26.COV2.S vaccination and SARS-CoV-2 variants. Treatment given: around 19 received Ad26.COV2.S at low or high dose, single or two shots; 5 received placebo; per-sample allocation not given. All samples were drawn on day 63, counting from the first vaccine or placebo injection. Profiling relied on immunoSEQ multiplex PCR, and the TCRdb table lists in-frame clones only, not all of them. Of more than 300,000 clones in the sample, 86% were seen once. The material was peripheral blood, obtained in a trial of Ad26.COV2.S vaccine versus placebo. These receptors all come from a person between 18 and 65 years old who received the Ad26.COV2.S COVID-19 vaccine or a placebo.

The count of this clone is one. The chain recombines TRBV2 with TRBJ1-1; a possible D gene is TRBD1 (5 bases). The CDR3 extends over 14 amino acids. Trimming left V 4 bases short and J 5 bases short, with 14 bases between. Germline V gene data show CDR1 as SNHLY and CDR2 as FYNNEI. CDR3 sequence reads: CASSGEEGKTEAFF. The CDR3 DNA reads as TGTGCCAGCAGTGGGGAGGAGGGGAAAACTGAAGCTTTCTTT.

V is TRBV25-1 and J is TRBJ1-6, with 9 bases lining up with TRBD1. CDR3 length: 15 amino acids. J gave up 9 bases and V 4 bases, and 7 bases lay outside the gene matches. From germline, CDR1 is MGHDK and CDR2 SYGVNS. This CDR3 is CASSVTGTGSSPLHF. The CDR3 DNA is TGTGCCAGCAGTGTAACCGGGACAGGGAGTTCACCCCTCCACTTT.

The chain's CDR3 is CASLRANTGELFF. The CDR3, as DNA: TGTGCCAGCCTCCGGGCCAACACCGGGGAGCTGTTTTTT. The genes are TRBV27 and TRBJ2-2; D remains unclear. The CDR3 extends over 13 amino acids. Looked up from germline, CDR1 is MNHEY and CDR2 is SMNVEV (reference sequence). Trimming removed 8 bases from V and 2 bases from J, with 9 bases in between.

The V and J genes are TRBV6-6 and TRBJ2-7; 11 bases fit TRBD2. This CDR3 is 15 amino acids long. J lost 2 bases, V lost 6 bases, and 6 bases had no gene match. Germline V lookup: CDR1 MNHNY, CDR2 SVGAGI (reference sequence). CDR3 region: CASSPGTSGTYEQYF. The CDR3 DNA reads as TGTGCCAGCAGCCCTGGGACTAGCGGAACCTACGAGCAGTACTTC.

V and J are TRBV29-1 and TRBJ1-1; no clear D. The CDR3 consists of 13 residues. Germline assignment: CDR1 SQVTM and CDR2 ANQGSEA. Trimming left V 4 bases short and J 0 bases short, with 9 bases between. The CDR3, as DNA: TGCAGCGTTGTTAGGGAGATGAACACTGAAGCTTTCTTT. It specifies CSVVREMNTEAFF.

The V and J genes are TRBV5-4 and TRBJ2-1; D may be TRBD1 (5 bases). The CDR3 has 15 amino acids. Germline V gives CDR1 SGHNT, CDR2 YYREEE (reference sequence). Trimming left V 0 bases short and J 2 bases short, with 9 bases between. The CDR3 nucleotides are TGTGCCAGCAGCTTGGCAGGGCCTACCTACAATGAGCAGTTCTTC. Translating gives CASSLAGPTYNEQFF. Complete variable domain (other parts from reference TRBV5-4 and TRBJ2-1): ETGVTQSPTHLIKTRGQQVTLRCSSQSGHNTVSWYQQALGQGPQFIFQYYREEENGRGNFPPRFSGLQFPNYSSELNVNALELDDSALYLCASSLAGPTYNEQFFGPGTRLTVL.

This clone has only a few counts. This rearrangement joins TRBV4-3 to TRBJ1-2, with D unresolved. V dropped 3 bases and J dropped 7 bases, with 15 bases sitting between them. Germline CDR1 reads LGHNA; CDR2 reads YSLEER. CDR3 length: 14 amino acids. The DNA for the CDR3 is TGCGCCAGCAGCCAGGAGGACCTCCGAGGTGGCTACACCTTC. Amino acid sequence: CASSQEDLRGGYTF.

The chain recombines TRBV18 with TRBJ2-1; D gene unclear. Germline V gives CDR1 KGHSH, CDR2 LQKENI. V was cut by 3 bases and J by 4 bases, with 10 bases left in between. This CDR3 comprises 14 residues. The CDR3: CASSPLAGYNEQFF. In DNA form, the CDR3 reads TGTGCCAGCTCACCCCTCGCCGGGTACAATGAGCAGTTCTTC.

The J gene is TRBJ1-2, the V gene TRBV30, with D perhaps TRBD1 (6 bases). CDR3 size: 14 residues. CDR1 and CDR2 from the germline V gene are GTSNPN and SVGIG (reference sequence). V gave up 0 bases and J gave up 4 bases, with 12 bases separating them. The CDR3 loop reads CAWSVGGLSYGYTF. The CDR3 nucleotides read TGTGCCTGGAGTGTAGGGGGGTTAAGCTATGGCTACACCTTC.

This chain connects TRBV4-2 to TRBJ2-3; 7 positions agree with TRBD2. With 4 bases clipped from V and 1 base from J, the junction kept 11 bases outside the gene matches. Germline V gene data show CDR1 as LGHNA and CDR2 as YNFKEQ. This CDR3 is built from 17 residues. CDR3 DNA sequence: TGTGCCAGCAGCCTACGGGACTACCCGGCGGGCACAGATACGCAGTATTTT. This sequence encodes CASSLRDYPAGTDTQYF.

This clone was recorded once. The genes are TRBV11-3 and TRBJ2-1; no reliable D call. The CDR3 extends over 17 amino acids. V lost 0 bases and J lost 3, with 15 bases in between. Germline V gene lookup returns CDR1 SGHNT and CDR2 YENEEA. This chain's CDR3 is CASSLDRAGVIYNEQFF. The DNA for the CDR3 is TGTGCCAGCAGCTTAGATCGGGCTGGGGTCATCTACAATGAGCAGTTCTTC. The complete variable domain, with remaining parts taken from reference TRBV11-3 and TRBJ2-1, reads EAGVVQSPRYKIIEKKQPVAFWCNPISGHNTLYWYLQNLGQGPELLIRYENEEAVDDSQLPKDRFSAERLKGVDSTLKIQPAELGDSAVYLCASSLDRAGVIYNEQFFGPGTRLTVL.